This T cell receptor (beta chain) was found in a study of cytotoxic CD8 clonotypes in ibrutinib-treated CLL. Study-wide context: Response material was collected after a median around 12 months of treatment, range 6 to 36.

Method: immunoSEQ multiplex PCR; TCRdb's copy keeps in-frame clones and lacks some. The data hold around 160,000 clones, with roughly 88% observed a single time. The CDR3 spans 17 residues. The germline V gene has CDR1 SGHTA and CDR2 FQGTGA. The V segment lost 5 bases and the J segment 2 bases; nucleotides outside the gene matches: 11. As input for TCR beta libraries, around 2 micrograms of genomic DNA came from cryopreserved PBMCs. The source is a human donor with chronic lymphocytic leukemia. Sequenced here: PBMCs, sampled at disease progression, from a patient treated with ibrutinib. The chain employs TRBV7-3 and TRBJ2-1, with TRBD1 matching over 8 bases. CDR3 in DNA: TGTGCCAGCAGCCCGCCGGGCGGCAGGGGGCCCTACAATGAGCAGTTCTTC. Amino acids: CASSPPGGRGPYNEQFF.